The 32 T cell receptor beta chains below come from one sample, sequenced in a study of CD8+ T cells in alopecia areata. Cell sorting was performed on pooled cutaneous lymph node cells with CD4, CD8alpha, NKG2D, NKG2ACE and other markers. RNA extraction was followed by reverse transcription into cDNA, which acted as the sequencing template. Sequencing used immunoSEQ multiplex PCR; TCRdb keeps in-frame clones, though not all of them. This sample has more than 250,000 clones, each found more than once. The sequenced material came from CD4+ T cells sorted from a lymph node. The receptors shown here come from a C3H/HeJ mouse with alopecia areata. The strain is characterized by the MHC haplotype H2-k.

A remark on this clone: Gene names are mouse gene names. The CDR3 end is not reached by the read, which stops 4 residues before it; the germline J gene fills it in. This chain uses TRBV13-1 with TRBJ1-2; 9 bases match TRBD1. This CDR3 spans 13 amino acids. Germline V gene data show CDR1 as NSHNY and CDR2 as SYGAGN. Germline trimming cut 7 bases from V and 3 bases from J; bases unmatched to any gene: 4. Here the CDR3 reads CASRRDRDSDYTF. The CDR3 bases that were read are TGTGCCAGCCGCCGGGACAGGGACTCC.

This clone was seen only a few times. Gene and germline names: mouse. The read falls 4 residues short of the CDR3 end, and the missing part is taken from the germline J gene. Other DNA sequences in this sample translate to the same CDR3. The rearrangement joins TRBV13-1 to TRBJ2-3; D may be TRBD2 (6 bases). The germline V gene has CDR1 NSHNY and CDR2 SYGAGN. The germline V and J ends were trimmed by 2 bases and 3 bases, with 7 bases remaining between them. CDR3 length equals 13 residues. The chain's CDR3 is CASSDWGAETLYF. CDR3 DNA (partial): TGTGCCAGCAGTGACTGGGGAGCAGAA.

This clone was recorded a few times. The listed genes are named as in mouse. Sequencing ends 4 residues short of the CDR3 end; the germline J gene provides the rest. The chain uses TRBV5 and TRBJ2-5; TRBD1 aligns across 9 bases. Germline V gene lookup returns CDR1 LGHNA and CDR2 YNLKQL (reference sequence). This CDR3 has 15 residues. The CDR3 sequence: CASSQGQGEGDTQYF. The part of the CDR3 DNA that was read is TGTGCCAGCAGCCAGGGACAGGGAGAGGGGGAC.

To note about this clone: Mouse gene names and germline throughout. The CDR3 is cut off 4 residues early in the read; its end comes from the germline J gene. This chain joins TRBV1 and TRBJ1-2; D perhaps matches TRBD1 (6 bases). Germline CDR1 NSQYPW, CDR2 LRSPGD (reference sequence). The CDR3 covers 14 residues. CDR3 DNA, as far as it was read: TGCACCTGCAGTGTGACTGGGGGGGCGCGC. Encoded protein: CTCSVTGGAR. The whole CDR3 region reads CTCSVTGGARDYTF. The entire variable domain, with the rest obtained from reference TRBV1 and TRBJ1-2, is as follows: VTLLEQNPRWRLVPRGQAVNLRCILKNSQYPWMSWYQQDLQKQLQWLFTLRSPGDKEVKSLPGADYLATRVTDTELRLQVANMSQGRTLYCTCSVTGGARDYTFGSGTRLLVI.

This clone was seen more than once but under ten times. These gene names are mouse names. The CDR3 region is CASSHDRGNQDTQYF. The sequenced CDR3 bases are TGTGCCAGCAGTCATGACAGGGGTAACCAAGAC. J is TRBJ2-5 and V is TRBV13-1; TRBD1 matches at 8 bases. The read terminates 4 residues ahead of where the CDR3 ends, so the germline J gene completes it. The CDR3 has 15 residues. Germline lookup yields CDR1 NSHNY and CDR2 SYGAGN. J lost 0 bases, V lost 4 bases, and 4 bases had no gene match.

A remark on this clone: Gene names denote mouse genes. The CDR3 end falls 4 residues outside the read, so it is completed with the germline J gene. The rearrangement uses TRBV13-1 and TRBJ2-7, with 7 bases matching TRBD2. Germline V lookup: CDR1 NSHNY, CDR2 SYGAGN. Trimming cost V 3 bases and J 2 bases; bases outside gene matches: 5. The CDR3 is made up of 14 amino acids. The part of the CDR3 DNA that was read is TGTGCCAGCAGTGGGACTGGTTGGGCCTAT. Translating gives CASSGTGWAY. The complete CDR3 sequence is CASSGTGWAYEQYF.

In its sample, this clone was seen a few times. Gene names and germline refer to mouse. The CDR3 end is not reached by the read, which stops 4 residues before it; the germline J gene fills it in. The chain recombines TRBV19 with TRBJ2-2; a possible D gene is TRBD2 (6 bases). The CDR3 extends over 16 amino acids. V lost 4 bases to trimming and J lost 0 bases, with 13 bases between them. The germline V gene encodes CDR1 FNHDT and CDR2 SITEND (reference sequence). CDR3 bases read: TGTGCCAGCAGTTCCCTGGGGCTATCAAACACCGGG. Its translation: CASSSLGLSNTG. The CDR3 as a whole reads CASSSLGLSNTGQLYF.

A remark on this clone: Genes here carry mouse names. The read terminates 4 residues ahead of where the CDR3 ends, so the germline J gene completes it. The V call is TRBV13-3, the J call TRBJ1-1; tentatively, D is TRBD1 (5 bases). The CDR3 contains 15 residues. V lost 2 bases to trimming and J lost 1 base, with 12 bases between them. Germline V lookup: CDR1 NNHDY, CDR2 SYVADS. CDR3 in amino acids: CASSDPQRGNTEVFF. The sequenced part of the CDR3 DNA is TGTGCCAGCAGTGACCCACAAAGGGGAAACACA.

This clone was seen more than once but under ten times. Mouse gene names and germline throughout. Read data end 4 residues before the CDR3 end; the end is taken from the germline J gene. V is TRBV13-1 and J is TRBJ2-2, with D perhaps matching TRBD1 (6 bases). V dropped 6 bases and J dropped 2 bases, with 11 bases sitting between them. Germline V lookup: CDR1 NSHNY, CDR2 SYGAGN. The CDR3 is made up of 14 amino acids. The CDR3 spells CASKDQGNTGQLYF. CDR3 bases read: TGTGCCAGCAAGGACCAGGGGAACACCGGG.

This clone showed up just a few times. All gene names here are mouse names. The read ends 4 residues shy of where the CDR3 ends; the end is completed using the germline J gene. The gene calls are TRBV3 and TRBJ2-1; D might be TRBD2 (6 bases). CDR3 length: 15 residues. The germline gives CDR1 SNHLY, CDR2 FYNGKV (reference sequence). V was shortened by 3 bases and J by 0 bases, with 9 bases between the two germline ends. The CDR3 region is CASSFGGNNYAEQFF. The sequenced CDR3 bases are TGTGCCAGCAGCTTCGGGGGGAATAACTATGCT.

This clone was seen many times. The germline and genes are mouse ones. Sequencing ends 4 residues short of the CDR3 end; the germline J gene provides the rest. The chain links TRBV13-2 to TRBJ1-2; maybe TRBD1 (6 bases). From germline, CDR1 is NNHNN and CDR2 SYGAGS (reference sequence). This CDR3 comprises 16 residues. Trimming shortened V by 2 bases and J by 0 bases, and 14 bases separated the two germline ends. The CDR3 bases that were read are TGTGCCAGCGGTGAGCCCTGGGACACCTCAAACTCC. This encodes CASGEPWDTSNS. The CDR3, in full, reads CASGEPWDTSNSDYTF.

Remarks on this clone: Gene names follow the mouse nomenclature. The read ends 4 residues shy of where the CDR3 ends; the end is completed using the germline J gene. The rearrangement links TRBV13-1 to TRBJ2-2; D is perhaps TRBD1 (5 bases). The V gene lost 4 bases and the J gene lost 4 bases, with 11 bases spanning the gap. Germline V gene lookup returns CDR1 NSHNY and CDR2 SYGAGN. The CDR3 has 14 residues. CDR3 DNA (partial): TGTGCCAGCAGTATCAGGGAGGGCACCGGG. Its protein product is CASSIREGTG. The CDR3 as a whole reads CASSIREGTGQLYF.

On this clone itself: Gene names are the mouse ones. The missing CDR3 end, 4 residues past where the read stops, is filled in from the germline J gene. Other nucleotide sequences from this sample produce the same CDR3. The chain recombines TRBV1 with TRBJ2-1, with 8 bases aligning to TRBD1. CDR1 and CDR2 from the germline V gene are NSQYPW and LRSPGD (reference sequence). The junction had 1 base not matched to a gene; V was cut back by 2 bases and J by 4 bases. This CDR3 spans 14 amino acids. The DNA read from the CDR3 is TGCACCTGCAGTGCAAGGACAGGGTATGCT. Protein product: CTCSARTGYA. The full CDR3 sequence reads CTCSARTGYAEQFF.

This clone was picked up a small number of times. Mouse germline and gene names are used. Sequencing ends 3 residues short of the CDR3 end; the germline J gene provides the rest. J is TRBJ1-6 and V is TRBV13-2, with 7 bases aligning to TRBD1. TRBJ1-6 is known as an ORF, though its function is uncertain. The V gene's germline CDR1 is NNHNN and CDR2 SYGAGS (reference sequence). V lost 5 bases, J lost 7 bases, and 12 bases stayed unmatched. There are 16 residues in the CDR3. This CDR3 reads CASGGNRQGGNSPLYF. The CDR3 DNA, read in part, is TGTGCCAGCGGGGGGAACCGACAGGGAGGAAATTCGCCC.

This clone turned up a few times. Gene names refer to mouse genes. The read falls 4 residues short of the CDR3 end, and the missing part is taken from the germline J gene. In the same sample, other DNA sequences code for this CDR3. The rearrangement links TRBV13-1 to TRBJ1-2; a weak D match, TRBD1 (6 bases). The CDR3 extends over 13 amino acids. The V gene's germline CDR1 is NSHNY and CDR2 SYGAGN. The V end lost 3 bases, the J end lost 3 bases, and 9 bases lay between the germline ends. CDR3 bases read: TGTGCCAGCAGTGCGCAGGGGTACTCC. As protein: CASSAQGYS. The CDR3 as a whole reads CASSAQGYSDYTF.

Concerning this clone itself: Gene names and germline match the mouse. The read halts 4 residues ahead of the CDR3 end, with the missing end drawn from the germline J gene. The genes are TRBV19 and TRBJ1-1, with TRBD1 matching over 10 bases. Germline CDR1 is FNHDT and CDR2 is SITEND (reference sequence). The CDR3 runs to 14 residues. Trimming at V came to 4 bases and at J to 4 bases, leaving 4 bases not matched to a gene. The sequenced part of the CDR3 DNA is TGTGCCAGCAGTTTGACAGGGGGCCTCACA. Its translation is CASSLTGGLT. The full CDR3 protein reads CASSLTGGLTEVFF. The whole variable domain, filled in from reference TRBV19 and TRBJ1-1, reads GGIITQTPKFLIGQEGQKLTLKCQQNFNHDTMYWYRQDSGKGLRLIYYSITENDLQKGDLSEGYDASREKKSSFSLTVTSAQKNEMAVFLCASSLTGGLTEVFFGKGTRLTVV.

This clone was recorded a few times. Mouse names are used for the genes. The observed sequence ends 4 residues before the CDR3 terminus, with the missing tail filled in from the germline J gene. The chain combines TRBV12-1 with TRBJ2-3; tentatively, D is TRBD2 (6 bases). The CDR3 is 15 amino acids. V lost 0 bases and J lost 1, with 10 bases in between. Germline values: CDR1 SGHSN, CDR2 HYEKVE. The CDR3 is CASSLVGVGAETLYF. The covered CDR3 bases are TGTGCCAGCTCTCTCGTGGGGGTGGGTGCAGAA.

Worth noting for this clone: Any gene name here is a mouse gene name. The read comes to an end 4 residues before the CDR3 does, leaving the germline J gene to fill in the end. This sample also contains other DNA sequences that code for the same CDR3. J is TRBJ2-5 and V is TRBV13-3; possibly TRBD2 for D (5 bases). Trimming pared 2 bases from V and 0 bases from J, leaving 10 bases between. There are 15 residues in the CDR3. Germline lookup yields CDR1 NNHDY and CDR2 SYVADS. This CDR3 is CASSELGVNQDTQYF. The sequenced CDR3 bases are TGTGCCAGCAGTGAGCTGGGCGTTAACCAAGAC.

Only a few counts were recorded for this clone. These gene names are mouse names. The CDR3 end falls 4 residues outside the read, so it is completed with the germline J gene. The V call is TRBV1, the J call TRBJ2-5, with 10 bases that match TRBD1. CDR1 and CDR2 from the germline V gene are NSQYPW and LRSPGD (reference sequence). The CDR3 is 15 amino acids. Incomplete CDR3 DNA: TGCACCTGCAGTGCCCCCTCGGGACAGGGGGAC. It translates to CTCSAPSGQGD. The whole CDR3 sequence is CTCSAPSGQGDTQYF.

This clone showed up just a few times. These gene names are mouse names. Read coverage stops 4 residues before the CDR3 terminus; the germline J gene supplies the remainder. This chain joins TRBV1 and TRBJ1-2; the D gene is possibly TRBD1 (5 bases). Germline-derived CDR1 and CDR2 are NSQYPW and LRSPGD (reference sequence). Between the trimmed V and J ends, which lost 0 bases and 4 bases, there was a span of 15 bases. CDR3 length equals 16 residues. The CDR3 sequence is CTCSADRAGISSDYTF. Incomplete CDR3 DNA: TGCACCTGCAGTGCAGATCGCGCAGGGATTAGCTCC.

In regard to this clone: Genes and germline are mouse. The CDR3 end lies 4 residues beyond the end of the read and is filled in from the germline J gene. The genes are TRBV13-1 and TRBJ1-2; TRBD1 might be the D (6 bases). CDR1 is NSHNY, CDR2 SYGAGN, per germline. Trimming left V 5 bases short and J 0 bases short, with 14 bases between. The CDR3 covers 15 residues. CDR3 residues: CASRFSGTTNSDYTF. Partial CDR3 DNA: TGTGCCAGCAGATTCTCCGGGACAACAAACTCC.

A note on this clone: Germline and genes: mouse. The missing CDR3 end, 4 residues past where the read stops, is filled in from the germline J gene. Different DNA sequences within this sample yield the same CDR3. This rearrangement joins TRBV19 to TRBJ2-1; TRBD1 aligns across 7 bases. From germline, CDR1 is FNHDT and CDR2 SITEND (reference sequence). The ends lost 5 bases at V and 1 base at J; junction bases unmatched: 3. This CDR3 is 14 amino acids long. The CDR3 protein is CASSPTGNYAEQFF. CDR3 bases read: TGTGCCAGCAGCCCGACAGGGAACTATGCT. The entire variable domain, with the rest obtained from reference TRBV19 and TRBJ2-1, is as follows: GGIITQTPKFLIGQEGQKLTLKCQQNFNHDTMYWYRQDSGKGLRLIYYSITENDLQKGDLSEGYDASREKKSSFSLTVTSAQKNEMAVFLCASSPTGNYAEQFFGPGTRLTVL.

This clone was counted a few times. Gene names are mouse gene names. The read comes to an end 4 residues before the CDR3 does, leaving the germline J gene to fill in the end. The J gene is TRBJ2-4, the V gene TRBV17, with D unresolved. Germline CDR1 is MNHDT and CDR2 is YYDKIL. CDR3 length: 14 amino acids. V gave up 2 bases and J gave up 0 bases, with 6 bases separating them. The CDR3 is CASSRTDSQNTLYF. CDR3 DNA, as far as it was read: TGTGCTAGCAGTAGAACAGATAGTCAAAAC.

In this sample, this clone turned up a few times. Gene labels here are mouse ones. The read ends 4 residues shy of where the CDR3 ends; the end is completed using the germline J gene. This sample also contains other DNA sequences that code for the same CDR3. J is TRBJ2-7 and V is TRBV19, with D perhaps TRBD1 (5 bases). The CDR3 has 13 residues. Germline CDR1 and CDR2: FNHDT and SITEND (reference sequence). Deletions cut 5 bases from V and 1 base from J, with 10 bases between. The sequenced CDR3 bases are TGTGCCAGCAGCCCCGGACAATCCTAT. Translation gives CASSPGQSY. The whole CDR3 region reads CASSPGQSYEQYF.

For this clone: Mouse names are used for the genes. The read halts 4 residues ahead of the CDR3 end, with the missing end drawn from the germline J gene. The rearrangement links TRBV13-1 to TRBJ2-1; possibly TRBD1 for D (6 bases). V was pared by 1 base and J by 3 bases, with 8 bases between. Per the germline V gene, CDR1 is NSHNY and CDR2 is SYGAGN. This CDR3 region has 14 residues. The DNA read from the CDR3 is TGTGCCAGCAGTGATTGGACAGTCTATGCT. Translated: CASSDWTVYA. The whole CDR3 reads CASSDWTVYAEQFF.

As to this clone: Gene and germline names: mouse. From the germline J gene comes the end of the CDR3, since the read stops 4 residues before it. This chain uses TRBV5 with TRBJ2-7; TRBD2 aligns across 11 bases. The CDR3 consists of 15 residues. V dropped 4 bases and J dropped 0; count of bases not matched to a gene: 2. Per the germline V gene, CDR1 is LGHNA and CDR2 is YNLKQL (reference sequence). CDR3 sequence reads: CASSPLGGPSYEQYF. The sequenced CDR3 bases are TGTGCCAGCAGCCCACTGGGGGGGCCCTCCTAT.

Only a few counts were recorded for this clone. The listed genes are named as in mouse. The sequenced fragment ends 4 residues before the CDR3 boundary, so the rest is inferred from the germline J gene. V is TRBV1 and J is TRBJ2-1; 11 bases agree with TRBD2. The germline V gene encodes CDR1 NSQYPW and CDR2 LRSPGD (reference sequence). This CDR3 comprises 17 residues. With 0 bases clipped from V and 6 bases from J, the junction kept 7 bases outside the gene matches. The CDR3 reads CTCSADNWGGAAAEQFF. CDR3 DNA, as far as it was read: TGCACCTGCAGTGCAGATAACTGGGGGGGCGCGGCTGCT.

This clone was picked up a small number of times. The germline and genes are mouse ones. Read data end 4 residues before the CDR3 end; the end is taken from the germline J gene. J is TRBJ2-1 and V is TRBV13-2, with a possible D match to TRBD1 (6 bases). The V end lost 5 bases, the J end lost 1 base, and 10 bases lay between the germline ends. The CDR3 has 14 amino acids. The V gene's germline CDR1 is NNHNN and CDR2 SYGAGS (reference sequence). CDR3 bases read: TGTGCCAGCGGGTCGGGACAAAACTATGCT. Protein sequence: CASGSGQNYA. From start to end, the CDR3 is CASGSGQNYAEQFF.

Concerning this clone: Gene names are mouse gene names. The CDR3 end is not reached by the read, which stops 4 residues before it; the germline J gene fills it in. The chain couples TRBV19 to TRBJ2-1; 7 bases are a match to TRBD1. The junction had 5 bases not matched to a gene; V was cut back by 6 bases and J by 2 bases. The CDR3 length is 14 residues. The V gene's germline CDR1 is FNHDT and CDR2 SITEND (reference sequence). CDR3 amino acids: CASTPGQHYAEQFF. The CDR3 DNA, read in part, is TGTGCCAGCACCCCGGGACAGCACTATGCT.

This clone came up a few times. Gene labels here are mouse ones. The read halts 4 residues ahead of the CDR3 end, with the missing end drawn from the germline J gene. V gene TRBV19 combines with J gene TRBJ1-1; 11 nucleotides agree with TRBD1. Germline assignment: CDR1 FNHDT and CDR2 SITEND (reference sequence). V trimming: 5 bases; J trimming: 0 bases; junction bases outside the gene matches: 9. The CDR3 is 17 residues long. Here the CDR3 reads CASSGTGGVFANTEVFF. The part of the CDR3 DNA that was read is TGTGCCAGCAGCGGGACAGGGGGTGTGTTTGCAAACACA.

This clone was seen a few times. Gene names and germline refer to mouse. The missing CDR3 end, 4 residues past where the read stops, is filled in from the germline J gene. The gene calls are TRBV13-1 and TRBJ2-7; a possible D gene is TRBD1 (6 bases). Germline loops: CDR1 NSHNY, CDR2 SYGAGN. The CDR3 spans 14 residues. V lost 7 bases and J lost 0, with 14 bases in between. CDR3 in amino acids: CASSTGSSSYEQYF. CDR3 bases read: TGTGCCAGCTCAACAGGGTCTAGCTCCTAT.

About this clone itself: Gene names and germline match the mouse. The read ends 3 residues early relative to the CDR3; the germline J gene fills the gap. The chain is built from TRBV17 and TRBJ1-6; perhaps TRBD1 as D (5 bases). TRBJ1-6 carries the ORF label, with uncertain function. With 1 base removed from V and 8 bases from J, the gap between germline ends came to 12 bases. Per germline, CDR1 MNHDT and CDR2 YYDKIL. This CDR3 contains 15 residues. CDR3 sequence: CASSRVRAQDSPLYF. The covered CDR3 bases are TGTGCTAGCAGTAGAGTCAGGGCCCAGGATTCGCCC.